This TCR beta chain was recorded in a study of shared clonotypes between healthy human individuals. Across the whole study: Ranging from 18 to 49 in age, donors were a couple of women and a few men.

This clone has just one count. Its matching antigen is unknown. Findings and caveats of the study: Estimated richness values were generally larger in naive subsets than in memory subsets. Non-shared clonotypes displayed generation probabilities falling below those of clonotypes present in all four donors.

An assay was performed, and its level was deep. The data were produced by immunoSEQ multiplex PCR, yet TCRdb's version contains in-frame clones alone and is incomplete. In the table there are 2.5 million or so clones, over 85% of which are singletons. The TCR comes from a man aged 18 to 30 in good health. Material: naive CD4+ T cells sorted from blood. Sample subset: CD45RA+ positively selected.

For the CDR3, the DNA is TGTGCCACCAGCAGTGGGCTAGCGGGAGAAACAGATACGCAGTATTTT. Amino acids: CATSSGLAGETDTQYF. V is TRBV15 and J is TRBJ2-3; TRBD2 aligns across 10 bases. The CDR3 runs 16 residues. Per the germline V gene, CDR1 is LNHNV and CDR2 is YYDKDF (reference sequence). The V and J ends lost 3 bases and 3 bases, in that order; junction bases with no gene match: 6.